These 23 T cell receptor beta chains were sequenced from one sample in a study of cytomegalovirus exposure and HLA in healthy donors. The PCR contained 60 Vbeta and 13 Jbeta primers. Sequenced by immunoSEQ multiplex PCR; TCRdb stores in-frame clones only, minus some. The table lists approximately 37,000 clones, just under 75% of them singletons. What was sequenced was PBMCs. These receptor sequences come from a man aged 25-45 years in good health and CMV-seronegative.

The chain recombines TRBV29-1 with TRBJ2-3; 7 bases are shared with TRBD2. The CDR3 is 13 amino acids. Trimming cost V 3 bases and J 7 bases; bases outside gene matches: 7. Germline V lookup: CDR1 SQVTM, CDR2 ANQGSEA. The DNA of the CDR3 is TGCAGCGTTGAGGGACTAAACCGGAATACGCAGTATTTT. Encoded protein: CSVEGLNRNTQYF.

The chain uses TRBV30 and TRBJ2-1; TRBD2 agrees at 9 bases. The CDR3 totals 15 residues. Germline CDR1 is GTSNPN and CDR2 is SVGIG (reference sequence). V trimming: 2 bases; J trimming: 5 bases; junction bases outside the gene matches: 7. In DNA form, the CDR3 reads TGTGCCTGGAGTAAGGGACTAGCTTCTAACAATGAGCAGTTCTTC. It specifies CAWSKGLASNNEQFF.

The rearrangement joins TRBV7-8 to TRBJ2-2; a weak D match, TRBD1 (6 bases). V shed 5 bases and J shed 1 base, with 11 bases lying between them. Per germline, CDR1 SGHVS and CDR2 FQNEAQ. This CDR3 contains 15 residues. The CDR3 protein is CASSATRGNTGELFF. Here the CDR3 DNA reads TGTGCCAGCAGCGCCACCAGGGGGAACACCGGGGAGCTGTTTTTT.

The CDR3 sequence: CASSFRGLAGVVQETQYF. CDR3 nucleotide sequence: TGTGCCAGCAGTTTCAGGGGACTAGCGGGAGTTGTACAAGAGACCCAGTACTTC. The chain employs TRBV27 and TRBJ2-5; 14 bases match TRBD2. From germline, CDR1 is MNHEY and CDR2 SMNVEV (reference sequence). CDR3 length: 18 amino acids. Trimming removed 3 bases from V and 2 bases from J; junction bases left unmatched: 8.

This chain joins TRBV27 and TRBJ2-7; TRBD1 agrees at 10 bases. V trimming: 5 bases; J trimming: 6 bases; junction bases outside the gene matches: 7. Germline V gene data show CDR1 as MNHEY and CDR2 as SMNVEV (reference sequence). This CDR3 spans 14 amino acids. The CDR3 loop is CASSLFGDRGEQYF. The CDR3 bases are TGTGCCAGCAGTCTCTTCGGGGACAGGGGCGAGCAGTACTTC.

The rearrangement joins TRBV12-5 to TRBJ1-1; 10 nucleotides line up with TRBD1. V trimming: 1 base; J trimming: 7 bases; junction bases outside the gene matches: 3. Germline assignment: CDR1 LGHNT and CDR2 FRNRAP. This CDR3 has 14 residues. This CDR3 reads CASGLGGQGSEAFF. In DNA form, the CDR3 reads TGTGCTAGTGGTTTGGGGGGACAGGGGAGTGAAGCTTTCTTT.

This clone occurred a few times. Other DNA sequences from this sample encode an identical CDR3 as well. The CDR3 bases are TGTGCCAGCAGCCTGAATAGCGGGGGGAGTACCGGGGAGCTGTTTTTT. It translates to CASSLNSGGSTGELFF. The chain joins TRBV7-3 to TRBJ2-2; 10 positions agree with TRBD2. Germline V gene lookup returns CDR1 SGHTA and CDR2 FQGTGA. J gave up 5 bases and V 5 bases, and 8 bases lay outside the gene matches. CDR3 size: 16 residues.

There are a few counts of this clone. The CDR3 spells CATSSARDYNEQFF. CDR3 coding DNA: TGTGCCACCAGCAGTGCCCGGGACTACAATGAGCAGTTCTTC. The chain has TRBV15 and TRBJ2-1, with TRBD2 as a possible D gene (5 bases). Trimming pared 3 bases from V and 3 bases from J, leaving 9 bases between. Germline V gives CDR1 LNHNV, CDR2 YYDKDF (reference sequence). The CDR3 is 14 residues long.

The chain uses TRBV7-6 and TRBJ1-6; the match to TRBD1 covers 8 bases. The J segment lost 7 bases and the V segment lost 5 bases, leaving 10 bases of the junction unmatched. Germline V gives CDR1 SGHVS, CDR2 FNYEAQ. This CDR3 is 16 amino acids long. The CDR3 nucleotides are TGTGCCAGCAGCACAGGGGGTGGGCGGATAAATTCACCCCTCCACTTT. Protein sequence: CASSTGGGRINSPLHF.

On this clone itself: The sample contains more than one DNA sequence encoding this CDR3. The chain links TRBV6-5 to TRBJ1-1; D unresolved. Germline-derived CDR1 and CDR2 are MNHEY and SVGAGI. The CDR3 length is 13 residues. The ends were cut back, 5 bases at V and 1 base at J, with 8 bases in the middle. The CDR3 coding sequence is TGTGCCAGCAGTGAGGGTCAGAACACTGAAGCTTTCTTT. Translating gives CASSEGQNTEAFF.

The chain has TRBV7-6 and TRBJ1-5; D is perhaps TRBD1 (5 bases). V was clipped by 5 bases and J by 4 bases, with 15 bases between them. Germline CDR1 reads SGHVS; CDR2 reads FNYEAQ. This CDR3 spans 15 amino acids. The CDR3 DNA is TGTGCCAGCAGCCTCGGTGGGGGGTTGAATCAGCCCCAGCATTTT. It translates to CASSLGGGLNQPQHF.

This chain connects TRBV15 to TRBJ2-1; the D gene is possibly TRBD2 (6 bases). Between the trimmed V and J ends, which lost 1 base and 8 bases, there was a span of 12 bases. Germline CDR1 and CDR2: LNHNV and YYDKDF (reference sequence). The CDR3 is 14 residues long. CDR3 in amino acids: CATSRAREWDEQFF. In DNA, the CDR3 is TGTGCCACCAGCAGAGCCCGGGAGTGGGATGAGCAGTTCTTC.

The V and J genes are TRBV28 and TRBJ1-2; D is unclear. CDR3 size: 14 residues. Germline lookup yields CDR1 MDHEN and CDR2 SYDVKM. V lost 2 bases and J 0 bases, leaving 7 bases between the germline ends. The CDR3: CASSLQVSNYGYTF. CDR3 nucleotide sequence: TGTGCCAGCAGTTTACAGGTTTCTAACTATGGCTACACCTTC.

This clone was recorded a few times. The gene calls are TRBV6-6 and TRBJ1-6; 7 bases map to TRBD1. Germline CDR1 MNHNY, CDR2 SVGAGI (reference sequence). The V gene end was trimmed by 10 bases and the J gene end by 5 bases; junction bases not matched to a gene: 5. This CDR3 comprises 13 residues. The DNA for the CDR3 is TGTGCCACAGGGGGTGGAGATAATTCACCCCTCCACTTT. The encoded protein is CATGGGDNSPLHF.

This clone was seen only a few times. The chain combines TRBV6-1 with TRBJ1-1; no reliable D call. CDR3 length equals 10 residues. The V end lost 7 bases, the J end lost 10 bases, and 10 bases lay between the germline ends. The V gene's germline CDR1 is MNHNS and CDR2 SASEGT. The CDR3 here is CASMREGAFF. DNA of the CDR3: TGTGCCAGCATGAGGGAAGGAGCTTTCTTT.

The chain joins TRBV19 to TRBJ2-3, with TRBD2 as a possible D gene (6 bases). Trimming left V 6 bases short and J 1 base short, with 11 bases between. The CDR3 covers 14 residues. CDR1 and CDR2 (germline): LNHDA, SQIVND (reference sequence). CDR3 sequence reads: CASSHLAGTDTQYF. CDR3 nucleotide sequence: TGTGCCAGTAGCCACTTAGCGGGCACAGATACGCAGTATTTT.

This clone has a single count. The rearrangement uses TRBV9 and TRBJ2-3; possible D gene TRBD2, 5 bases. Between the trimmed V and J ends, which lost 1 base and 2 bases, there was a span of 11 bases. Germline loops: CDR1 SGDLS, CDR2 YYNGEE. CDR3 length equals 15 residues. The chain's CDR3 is CASSVSGSSTDTQYF. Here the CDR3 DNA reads TGTGCCAGCAGCGTATCGGGGAGCTCCACAGATACGCAGTATTTT.

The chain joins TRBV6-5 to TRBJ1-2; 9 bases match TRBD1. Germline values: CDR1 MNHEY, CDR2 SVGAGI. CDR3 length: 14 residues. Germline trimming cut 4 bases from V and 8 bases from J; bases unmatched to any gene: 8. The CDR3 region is CASSLVGQGGGYTF. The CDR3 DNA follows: TGTGCCAGCAGTTTAGTGGGACAGGGAGGCGGCTACACCTTC.

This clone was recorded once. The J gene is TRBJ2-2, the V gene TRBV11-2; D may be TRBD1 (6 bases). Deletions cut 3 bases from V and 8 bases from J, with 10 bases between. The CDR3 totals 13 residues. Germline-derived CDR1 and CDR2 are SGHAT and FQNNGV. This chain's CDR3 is CASSLYREGELFF. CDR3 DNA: TGTGCCAGCAGCTTGTACAGGGAAGGGGAGCTGTTTTTT.

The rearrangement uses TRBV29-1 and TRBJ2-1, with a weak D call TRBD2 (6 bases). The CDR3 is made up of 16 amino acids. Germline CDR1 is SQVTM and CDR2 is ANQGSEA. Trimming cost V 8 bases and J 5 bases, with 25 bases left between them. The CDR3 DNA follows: TGCAGCTCCCGGCGGATTGGGGGAGGAGGCAACAATGAGCAGTTCTTC. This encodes CSSRRIGGGGNNEQFF.

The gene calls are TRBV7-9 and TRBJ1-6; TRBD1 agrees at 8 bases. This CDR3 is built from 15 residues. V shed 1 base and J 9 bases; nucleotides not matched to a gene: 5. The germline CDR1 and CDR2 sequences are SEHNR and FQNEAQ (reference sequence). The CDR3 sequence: CASSLVQGAASPLHF. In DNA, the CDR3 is TGTGCCAGCAGCTTAGTTCAGGGGGCGGCTTCACCCCTCCACTTT.

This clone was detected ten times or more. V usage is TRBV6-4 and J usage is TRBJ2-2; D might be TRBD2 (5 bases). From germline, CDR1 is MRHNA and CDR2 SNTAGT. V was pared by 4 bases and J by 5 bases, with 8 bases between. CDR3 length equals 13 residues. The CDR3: CASSGSATGELFF. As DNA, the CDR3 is TGTGCCAGCAGTGGTAGCGCAACCGGGGAGCTGTTTTTT.

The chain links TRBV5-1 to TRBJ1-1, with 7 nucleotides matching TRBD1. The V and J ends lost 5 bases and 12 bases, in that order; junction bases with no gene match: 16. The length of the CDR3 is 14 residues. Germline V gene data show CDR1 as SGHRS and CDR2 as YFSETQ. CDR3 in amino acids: CASSDREFSQATFF. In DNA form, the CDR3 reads TGCGCCAGCAGTGACAGGGAGTTTTCTCAGGCGACTTTCTTT. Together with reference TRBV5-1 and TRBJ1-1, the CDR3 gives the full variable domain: KAGVTQTPRYLIKTRGQQVTLSCSPISGHRSVSWYQQTPGQGLQFLFEYFSETQRNKGNFPGRFSGRQFSNSRSEMNVSTLELGDSALYLCASSDREFSQATFFGQGTRLTVV.